The 27 T cell receptor beta chains below come from one sample, sequenced in a study of T cell responses to AZD1222 COVID-19 vaccine. Some clones are missing from TCRdb's copy, which holds only in-frame ones; the method was immunoSEQ multiplex PCR. The table includes 120,000 to 150,000 clones, roughly 91% detected once. Material: peripheral blood, obtained on day 0 of AZD1222 vaccination. The receptors derive from an adult in good health.

This CDR3 reads CASSLTRRQSSYEQYF. CDR3 nucleotides: TGTGCCAGCAGCTTAACGCGGCGGCAAAGCTCCTACGAGCAGTACTTC. This chain uses TRBV13 with TRBJ2-7; no clear D. Germline values: CDR1 PRHDT, CDR2 FYEKMQ (reference sequence). CDR3 length equals 16 residues. With 2 bases removed from V and 0 bases from J, the gap between germline ends came to 14 bases.

This chain joins TRBV7-9 and TRBJ1-1, with unresolved D. Trimming removed 1 base from V and 2 bases from J, with 5 bases in between. The germline V gene encodes CDR1 SEHNR and CDR2 FQNEAQ (reference sequence). The CDR3 extends over 13 amino acids. Written as DNA, the CDR3 is TGTGCCAGCAGCTTAGAGGAAAACACTGAAGCTTTCTTT. It yields the protein CASSLEENTEAFF. The full variable domain, completed using reference TRBV7-9 and TRBJ1-1, is DTGVSQNPRHKITKRGQNVTFRCDPISEHNRLYWYRQTLGQGPEFLTYFQNEAQLEKSRLLSDRFSAERPKGSFSTLEIQRTEQGDSAMYLCASSLEENTEAFFGQGTRLTVV.

The chain combines TRBV7-9 with TRBJ1-2; the match to TRBD1 covers 10 bases. Trimming at V came to 5 bases and at J to 4 bases, leaving 7 bases not matched to a gene. There are 15 residues in the CDR3. CDR1 is SEHNR and CDR2 is FQNEAQ in the germline V gene (reference sequence). CDR3 sequence reads: CASSRGQGELYGYTF. CDR3 nucleotide sequence: TGTGCCAGCAGCCGAGGACAGGGGGAACTCTATGGCTACACCTTC.

The chain couples TRBV7-2 to TRBJ1-1; 7 bases fit TRBD1. With 5 bases clipped from V and 6 bases from J, the junction kept 12 bases outside the gene matches. The CDR3 is made up of 15 amino acids. Germline lookup yields CDR1 SGHTA and CDR2 FQGNSA. Written as DNA, the CDR3 is TGTGCCAGCAGCCCCCGACAGGGACAGTGGTCTGAAGCTTTCTTT. It yields the protein CASSPRQGQWSEAFF.

CDR3 loop: CASSQGQGNEQFF. DNA for the CDR3: TGTGCCAGCTCACAGGGTCAAGGAAATGAGCAGTTCTTC. This chain uses TRBV18 with TRBJ2-1; D unresolved. The germline gives CDR1 KGHSH, CDR2 LQKENI. Trimming took off 4 bases at V and 7 bases at J, with 11 bases between the two ends. The CDR3 is 13 amino acids.

CDR3 region: CASSERINTEAFF. DNA for the CDR3: TGTGCCAGCAGCGAGCGGATTAACACTGAAGCTTTCTTT. The V gene is TRBV3-1 (or the pseudogene TRBV3-2), the J gene TRBJ1-1, with D unresolved. The germline V gene has CDR1 LGHDT and CDR2 YNNKEL (reference sequence). The CDR3 is made up of 13 amino acids. Trimming took 5 bases from V and 2 from J, leaving 9 bases between them.

The chain recombines TRBV5-1 with TRBJ1-2, with D maybe TRBD1 (6 bases). CDR1 SGHRS and CDR2 YFSETQ come from the germline V gene. Trimming took off 5 bases at V and 4 bases at J, with 15 bases between the two ends. The CDR3 has 14 residues. The CDR3 reads CASSRRQEPYGYTF. The CDR3 region has the DNA TGCGCCAGCAGTCGTCGACAGGAGCCCTATGGCTACACCTTC.

The chain recombines TRBV10-3 with TRBJ1-2; D gene ambiguous. This CDR3 has 13 residues. Germline-derived CDR1 and CDR2 are ENHRY and SYGVKD. V was pared by 7 bases and J by 4 bases, with 13 bases between. The CDR3 spells CAITDLSFYGYTF. CDR3 coding DNA: TGTGCCATCACCGACTTGAGTTTCTATGGCTACACCTTC.

V gene TRBV4-1 combines with J gene TRBJ2-5; 7 bases are shared with TRBD1. The CDR3 contains 15 residues. After removal of 3 bases from V and 0 bases from J, the junction contained 4 bases not matched to a gene. The V gene's germline CDR1 is MGHRA and CDR2 YSYEKL. The CDR3 loop reads CASSQGDRDQETQYF. In nucleotides, the CDR3 is TGCGCCAGCAGCCAGGGTGACAGGGACCAAGAGACCCAGTACTTC.

J is TRBJ2-2 and V is TRBV7-6; no firm D call. This CDR3 is 14 amino acids long. Germline V CDR1 and CDR2: SGHVS, FNYEAQ. The V end lost 4 bases, the J end lost 2 bases, and 8 bases lay between the germline ends. The CDR3 sequence: CASSSAANTGELFF. The CDR3 DNA reads as TGTGCCAGCAGCTCGGCGGCCAACACCGGGGAGCTGTTTTTT.

This chain connects TRBV7-2 to TRBJ1-5, with TRBD1 as a possible D gene (5 bases). This CDR3 is 12 amino acids long. CDR1 and CDR2 (germline): SGHTA, FQGNSA. V was pared by 6 bases and J by 12 bases, with 15 bases between. The CDR3 spells CASSTLGVRQHF. The CDR3 region has the DNA TGTGCCAGCAGTACATTGGGGGTGCGCCAGCATTTT.

The chain carries TRBV3-1 (or the pseudogene TRBV3-2) and TRBJ1-2, with D possibly matching TRBD1 (6 bases). CDR3 length: 14 residues. CDR1 is LGHDT and CDR2 is YNNKEL in the germline V gene (reference sequence). V was cut by 4 bases and J by 6 bases, with 15 bases left in between. Here the CDR3 DNA reads TGTGCCAGCAGCCCGGGACCGGGGGCCAATGGCTACACCTTC. Residues: CASSPGPGANGYTF.

The CDR3 protein is CASSSREGGSNQPQHF. The CDR3 bases are TGTGCCAGCAGCTCCAGGGAGGGCGGTAGCAATCAGCCCCAGCATTTT. This chain joins TRBV7-9 and TRBJ1-5, with a tentative D call TRBD1 (5 bases). Trimming left V 4 bases short and J 0 bases short, with 13 bases between. This CDR3 spans 16 amino acids. Germline V gene data show CDR1 as SEHNR and CDR2 as FQNEAQ (reference sequence).

The chain combines TRBV5-1 with TRBJ2-1; 7 bases align to TRBD1. There are 15 residues in the CDR3. J lost 4 bases, V lost 4 bases, and 8 bases had no gene match. Germline V gene data show CDR1 as SGHRS and CDR2 as YFSETQ. DNA of the CDR3: TGCGCCAGCAGCGTCGGACAGGTCGAGTACAATGAGCAGTTCTTC. It codes for CASSVGQVEYNEQFF. Drawing the rest from reference TRBV5-1 and TRBJ2-1, the complete variable domain is KAGVTQTPRYLIKTRGQQVTLSCSPISGHRSVSWYQQTPGQGLQFLFEYFSETQRNKGNFPGRFSGRQFSNSRSEMNVSTLELGDSALYLCASSVGQVEYNEQFFGPGTRLTVL.

The J gene is TRBJ1-1, the V gene TRBV5-3; D call uncertain. TRBV5-3 is identified as an open reading frame with a role that is uncertain. This CDR3 region has 14 residues. V was cut by 0 bases and J by 7 bases, with 13 bases left in between. CDR3 DNA: TGTGCCAGAAGCTTGGGGGATGCCGGTCTTGAAGCTTTCTTT. Protein sequence: CARSLGDAGLEAFF.

The J gene is TRBJ1-1, the V gene TRBV4-1; 8 positions agree with TRBD1. Germline V gene lookup returns CDR1 MGHRA and CDR2 YSYEKL. The CDR3 spans 19 residues. After removal of 1 base from V and 3 bases from J, the junction contained 16 bases not matched to a gene. CDR3 DNA: TGCGCCAGCAGCCAAGCTACTCTCAGGGGGCGCGCACTGGACACTGAAGCTTTCTTT. As protein: CASSQATLRGRALDTEAFF.

The chain's CDR3 is CASSPGSYEQFF. The CDR3 DNA reads TGTGCCAGCAGTCCCGGGAGCTATGAGCAGTTCTTC. The V and J genes are TRBV2 and TRBJ2-1, with TRBD2 as a possible D gene (6 bases). The germline V gene encodes CDR1 SNHLY and CDR2 FYNNEI. The length of the CDR3 is 12 residues. V dropped 5 bases and J dropped 8 bases, with 10 bases sitting between them.

V gene TRBV6-1 combines with J gene TRBJ1-5, with D possibly TRBD1 on 5 matching bases. The V gene lost 0 bases and the J gene lost 2 bases, with 11 bases spanning the gap. Germline CDR1 reads MNHNS; CDR2 reads SASEGT. The CDR3 loop spans 16 amino acids. The chain's CDR3 is CASSEALGGGNQPQHF. The CDR3 nucleotides read TGTGCCAGCAGTGAAGCGCTGGGGGGGGGCAATCAGCCCCAGCATTTT.

The chain employs TRBV19 and TRBJ2-3; no clear D. The CDR3 covers 14 residues. Deletions cut 1 base from V and 6 bases from J, with 11 bases between. Looked up from germline, CDR1 is LNHDA and CDR2 is SQIVND (reference sequence). This CDR3 reads CASSIGRQVDTQYF. DNA for the CDR3: TGTGCCAGTAGTATAGGTCGGCAGGTCGATACGCAGTATTTT.

This rearrangement joins TRBV7-2 to TRBJ1-1; D is undetermined. V lost 6 bases and J 0 bases, leaving 14 bases between the germline ends. The CDR3 has 15 residues. Germline V gene lookup returns CDR1 SGHTA and CDR2 FQGNSA. The CDR3 spells CASRTRRVMNTEAFF. The CDR3, as DNA: TGTGCCAGCAGGACCCGTCGGGTGATGAACACTGAAGCTTTCTTT.

This clone was seen only once. V and J are TRBV28 and TRBJ2-5; maybe TRBD1 (6 bases). The germline gives CDR1 MDHEN, CDR2 SYDVKM. Between the trimmed V and J ends, which lost 3 bases and 4 bases, there was a span of 15 bases. This CDR3 region has 15 residues. The CDR3 spells CASSFRGLLAETQYF. Written as DNA, the CDR3 is TGTGCCAGCAGTTTTAGGGGGTTATTGGCAGAGACCCAGTACTTC.

The V gene is TRBV18, the J gene TRBJ1-5; D unresolved. This CDR3 comprises 13 residues. V was shortened by 2 bases and J by 7 bases, with 9 bases between the two germline ends. Germline V gene lookup returns CDR1 KGHSH and CDR2 LQKENI. CDR3 sequence reads: CASSPGVMQPQHF. The CDR3 DNA follows: TGTGCCAGCTCACCAGGGGTGATGCAGCCCCAGCATTTT.

J is TRBJ1-2 and V is TRBV7-9; TRBD1 might be the D (6 bases). CDR3 length equals 16 residues. The germline V gene has CDR1 SEHNR and CDR2 FQNEAQ (reference sequence). Trimming cost V 1 base and J 3 bases, with 15 bases left between them. The CDR3 protein is CASSLVSGARDYGYTF. In DNA, the CDR3 is TGTGCCAGCAGCTTAGTCTCGGGGGCTCGGGACTATGGCTACACCTTC.

The chain employs TRBV3-1 (or the pseudogene TRBV3-2) and TRBJ2-5; tentatively, D is TRBD1 or TRBD2 (6 bases each). Germline values: CDR1 LGHDT, CDR2 YNNKEL (reference sequence). The CDR3 loop spans 14 amino acids. V was clipped by 10 bases and J by 4 bases, with 19 bases between them. The CDR3 region is CATGGRAGIETQYF. CDR3 bases: TGTGCCACCGGGGGCAGGGCTGGGATAGAGACCCAGTACTTC.

V gene TRBV19 combines with J gene TRBJ1-5, with TRBD1 as a possible D gene (5 bases). Germline V gives CDR1 LNHDA, CDR2 SQIVND (reference sequence). The CDR3 runs 18 residues. The ends were cut back, 4 bases at V and 0 bases at J, with 19 bases in the middle. The CDR3 reads CASSSRDLTLYSNQPQHF. The DNA of the CDR3 is TGTGCCAGTAGTAGCCGGGACCTGACCCTCTATAGCAATCAGCCCCAGCATTTT.

The chain employs TRBV10-3 and TRBJ1-1, with a tentative D call TRBD1 (5 bases). From germline, CDR1 is ENHRY and CDR2 SYGVKD. V was trimmed by 8 bases and J by 3 bases, leaving 16 bases between them. This CDR3 has 14 residues. The CDR3 here is CAIRRGRKYTEAFF. CDR3 nucleotides: TGTGCCATCCGACGGGGACGGAAATACACTGAAGCTTTCTTT.

The chain carries TRBV18 and TRBJ1-5; TRBD1 aligns across 9 bases. Trimming took 3 bases from V and 8 from J; bases not matched to a gene: 11. Germline CDR1 reads KGHSH; CDR2 reads LQKENI. The CDR3 totals 16 residues. The CDR3 protein is CASSPSGTGMGKPQHF. In DNA form, the CDR3 reads TGTGCCAGCTCACCTTCCGGGACAGGGATGGGGAAGCCCCAGCATTTT.